This TCR beta chain was captured in a study of molecular identifiers for immune sequencing clone quantification. Study-level findings and limits: In naive cells, under 1% of molecules belonged to clones above 20 RNA copies, against over 98% in effector cells.

This clonotype was recorded a few times. Its cognate antigen is unknown. Library preparation followed earlier protocols using designated TCR primers. TCRdb re-analysed the PCR reads in MiXCR, keeping a single row per CDR3 protein. This table holds under 600,000 distinct CDR3 sequences, about 20% found once. The naive CD8 libraries originated from between roughly 18,000 and 1,100,000 sorted cells and drew on 10%, 30% or 50% RNA. The sorting of naive CD8 T cells used the CD8+CD4-CCR7+CD45RA+ phenotype. The TCR originated in a human donor in good health. Some libraries in this study had Jurkat cell RNA spiked in. Source material: naive CD8+ T cells from blood, with Jurkat cell RNA spiked in. Specified subset: FACS-sorted CD8+CD4-CCR7+CD45RA+ naive T cells.

Here the CDR3 reads CASRTSGGALDTQYF. CDR3 bases: TGTGCCAGCAGGACGAGCGGGGGGGCTCTAGATACGCAGTATTTT. The chain has TRBV5-6 and TRBJ2-3; 10 positions match TRBD2. The trim removed 5 bases at V and 5 bases at J, leaving 8 bases unmatched. From germline, CDR1 is SGHDT and CDR2 YYEEEE. The CDR3 consists of 15 residues. Combining the CDR3 with reference TRBV5-6 and TRBJ2-3 gives the whole variable domain DAGVTQSPTHLIKTRGQQVTLRCSPKSGHDTVSWYQQALGQGPQFIFQYYEEEERQRGNFPDRFSGHQFPNYSSELNVNALLLGDSALYLCASRTSGGALDTQYFGPGTRLTVL.